This T cell receptor (beta chain) was sequenced for a study of OX40 agonist ivuxolimab in advanced cancers. About the full investigation: The costimulatory receptor OX40 (CD134) was targeted by ivuxolimab, a fully human IgG2 agonistic monoclonal antibody. Intravenous ivuxolimab was administered to patients every 2 weeks at six dose levels: 0.01, 0.1, 0.3, 1.5, 3 and 10 mg/kg. Of the roughly 52 patients in dose escalation, 19 had hepatocellular carcinoma, about 15 had melanoma, 9 had renal cell carcinoma and 9 had head and neck cancer. A male proportion of around 80% and a mean age of about 60 years, ranging from roughly 23 to 85, were recorded for the dose-escalation cohort. Patients were allowed to have had prior anti-PD-1, anti-PD-L1 or anti-CTLA-4 therapy, and approximately 39% of the dose-escalation patients had been treated with checkpoint inhibitors. Partial responses were achieved by three dose-escalation patients, of whom one had hepatocellular carcinoma and two had cutaneous melanoma. Peripheral TCRbeta sequencing aimed to test whether ivuxolimab altered TCR sequence diversity and caused clonal T-cell expansion. The monotherapy dose-escalation portion (N ≈ 50 patients) of the phase I ivuxolimab trial is reported in the paper. Study-wide findings and limitations: Low levels of normalized T-cell clonal expansion were also seen in some patients who did not respond. At doses of 0.1 to 3.0 mg/kg, clonal expansion of both CD4+ and CD8+ blood T cells was observed from baseline to week 6. After ivuxolimab, expanded clones were on average more numerous among CD8+ T cells than among CD4+ T cells. The antigen specificity of the clonally expanded peripheral T cells was not determined. Partial responders in the 0.1-3.0 mg/kg groups had among the lowest normalized peripheral clonal expansion, especially among CD8+ T cells.

Genomic DNA was extracted from sorted cells for sequencing of the TCRbeta CDR3 region. The immunoSEQ Assay was used for sequencing of TCRbeta CDR3 regions. Entries here come from immuneACCESS through TCRdb and include only in-frame sequences with V and J called. Some clones fail to appear in such tables; in the studies checked, an unresolved V gene covers under half of the shortfall, and the cause of the remainder is unknown. This sample gives about 46,000 clones in total; roughly nine tenths of them show up just once. Jointly, the top ten make up roughly 4.5% of the sample. As for this clone: Its antigen is still unknown. The record has no base qualities; no much larger clone is one base away.

For CDR1 and CDR2, the germline V gene lists SGHAT and FQNNGV. Trimming costs V 4 bases and J 9 bases, and their ends lie 19 bases apart. The CDR3 sequence holds 15 residues, the cysteine and phenylalanine included. Of all the DNA, just the CDR3 is kept, 45 bases in frame from base 1. Patients with a history of autoimmune disease or receiving systemic immunosuppression were excluded from the trial. In every dose cohort, peripheral blood was drawn for TCR sequencing at baseline, cycle 4 day 1, and cycle 7 day 1. Samples were obtained from an open-label, multicenter, first-in-human phase I dose-escalation trial of ivuxolimab. Adults with locally advanced or metastatic head and neck squamous cell, hepatocellular, melanoma or renal cell carcinoma were enrolled in the trial. Before TCR sequencing, CD4+ T cells and CD8+ T cells from peripheral blood were sorted into separate populations.

This sequence was found in an adult with an advanced solid tumor such as melanoma, head and neck, liver or kidney cancer. This sample comprised CD4+ or CD8+ T cells sorted from blood, obtained in a trial of the OX40 agonist ivuxolimab. Recombination joined TRBV11-2 with TRBJ2-1; TRBD2 is perhaps the D gene, given 6 matching bases. The encoded CDR3 is CASSSSGPLSGEQFF. In nucleotides, the sequence is TGTGCCAGCAGCTCTTCGGGGCCCCTTAGCGGTGAGCAGTTCTTC.